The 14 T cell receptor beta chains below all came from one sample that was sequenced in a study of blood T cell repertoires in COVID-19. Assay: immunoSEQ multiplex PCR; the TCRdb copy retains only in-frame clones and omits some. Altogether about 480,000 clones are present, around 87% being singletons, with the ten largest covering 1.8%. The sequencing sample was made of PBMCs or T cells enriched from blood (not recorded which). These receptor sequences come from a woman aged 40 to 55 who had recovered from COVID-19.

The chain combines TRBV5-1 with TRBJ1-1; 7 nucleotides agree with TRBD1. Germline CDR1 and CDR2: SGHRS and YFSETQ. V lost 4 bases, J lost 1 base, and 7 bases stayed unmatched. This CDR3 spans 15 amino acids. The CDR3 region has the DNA TGCGCCAGCAGCCAAGACAGGGCAGGGAACACTGAAGCTTTCTTT. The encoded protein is CASSQDRAGNTEAFF.

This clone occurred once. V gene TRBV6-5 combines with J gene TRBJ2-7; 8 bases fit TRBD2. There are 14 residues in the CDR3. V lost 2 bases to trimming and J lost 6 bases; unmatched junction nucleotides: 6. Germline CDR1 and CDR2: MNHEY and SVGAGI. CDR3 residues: CASSYRLANGEQYF. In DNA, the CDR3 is TGTGCCAGCAGTTACCGACTAGCGAACGGCGAGCAGTACTTC.

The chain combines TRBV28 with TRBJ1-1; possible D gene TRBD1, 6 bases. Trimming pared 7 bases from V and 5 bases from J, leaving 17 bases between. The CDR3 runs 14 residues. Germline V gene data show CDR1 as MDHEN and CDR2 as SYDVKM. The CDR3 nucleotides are TGTGCCAGCACCCTACCCCGCCAGGGGACTGAAGCTTTCTTT. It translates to CASTLPRQGTEAFF.

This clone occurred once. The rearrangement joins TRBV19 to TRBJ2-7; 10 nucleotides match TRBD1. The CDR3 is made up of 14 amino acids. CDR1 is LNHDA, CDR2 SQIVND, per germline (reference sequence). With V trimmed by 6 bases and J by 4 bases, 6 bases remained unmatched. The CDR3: CASRPGTGEYEQYF. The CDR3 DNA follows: TGTGCCAGTAGGCCCGGGACAGGGGAATACGAGCAGTACTTC.

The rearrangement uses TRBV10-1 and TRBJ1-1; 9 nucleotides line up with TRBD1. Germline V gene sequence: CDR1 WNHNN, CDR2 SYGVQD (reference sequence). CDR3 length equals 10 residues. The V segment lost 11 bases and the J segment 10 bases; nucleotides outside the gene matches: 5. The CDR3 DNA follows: TGCGCCCACTCGGGACAGGGAGCTTTCTTT. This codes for CAHSGQGAFF.

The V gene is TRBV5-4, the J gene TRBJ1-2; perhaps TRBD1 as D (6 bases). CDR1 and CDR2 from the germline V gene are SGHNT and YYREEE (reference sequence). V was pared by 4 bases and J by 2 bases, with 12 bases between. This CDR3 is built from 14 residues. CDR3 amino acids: CASSTRGMNYGYTF. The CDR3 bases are TGTGCCAGCAGCACCAGGGGTATGAACTATGGCTACACCTTC.

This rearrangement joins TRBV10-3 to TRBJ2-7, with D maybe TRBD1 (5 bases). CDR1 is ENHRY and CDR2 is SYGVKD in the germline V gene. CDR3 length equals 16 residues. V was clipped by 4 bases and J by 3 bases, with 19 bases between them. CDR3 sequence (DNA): TGTGCCATCAGTGGAATCATAGGGGATAACGGCTACGAGCAGTACTTC. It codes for CAISGIIGDNGYEQYF.

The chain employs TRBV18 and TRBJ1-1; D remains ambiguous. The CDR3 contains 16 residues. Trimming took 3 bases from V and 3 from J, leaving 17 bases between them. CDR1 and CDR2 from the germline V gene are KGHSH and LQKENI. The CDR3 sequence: CASSPSREPGDTEAFF. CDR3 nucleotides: TGTGCCAGCTCACCCTCCCGGGAGCCTGGGGACACTGAAGCTTTCTTT.

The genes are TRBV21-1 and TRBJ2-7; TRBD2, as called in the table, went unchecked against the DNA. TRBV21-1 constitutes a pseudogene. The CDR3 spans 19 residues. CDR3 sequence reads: CASSKKGVTSGNVVYEQYF. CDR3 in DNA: TGTGCCAGCAGCAAAAAGGGAGTCACGAGCGGGAATGTTGTCTACGAGCAGTACTTC.

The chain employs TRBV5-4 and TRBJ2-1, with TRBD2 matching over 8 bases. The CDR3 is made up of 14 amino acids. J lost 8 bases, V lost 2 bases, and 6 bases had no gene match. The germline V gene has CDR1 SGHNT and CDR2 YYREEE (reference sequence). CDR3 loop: CASSFSGGADEQFF. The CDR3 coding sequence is TGTGCCAGCAGCTTTTCGGGAGGGGCCGATGAGCAGTTCTTC.

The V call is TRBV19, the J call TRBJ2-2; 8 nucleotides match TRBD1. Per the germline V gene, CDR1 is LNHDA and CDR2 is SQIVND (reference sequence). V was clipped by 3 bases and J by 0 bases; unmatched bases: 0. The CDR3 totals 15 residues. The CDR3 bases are TGTGCCAGTAGTATGGACAGGGCGAACACCGGGGAGCTGTTTTTT. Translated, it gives CASSMDRANTGELFF.

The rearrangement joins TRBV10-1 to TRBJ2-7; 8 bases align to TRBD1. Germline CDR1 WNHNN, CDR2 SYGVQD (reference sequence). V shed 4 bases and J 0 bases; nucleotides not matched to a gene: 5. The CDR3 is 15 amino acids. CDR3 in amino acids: CASSGGQGISYEQYF. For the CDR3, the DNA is TGCGCCAGCAGTGGAGGACAGGGCATCTCCTACGAGCAGTACTTC.

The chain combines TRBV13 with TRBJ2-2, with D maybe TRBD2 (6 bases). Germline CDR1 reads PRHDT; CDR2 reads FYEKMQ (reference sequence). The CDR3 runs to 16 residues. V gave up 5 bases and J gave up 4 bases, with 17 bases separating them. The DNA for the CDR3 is TGTGCCAGCAGCGCACCTGCGGGACGTCTCACCGGGGAGCTGTTTTTT. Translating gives CASSAPAGRLTGELFF.

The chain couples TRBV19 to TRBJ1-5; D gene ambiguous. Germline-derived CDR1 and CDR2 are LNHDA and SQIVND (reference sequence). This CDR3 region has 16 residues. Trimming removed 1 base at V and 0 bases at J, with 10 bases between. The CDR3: CASSIVDGFSNQPQHF. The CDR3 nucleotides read TGTGCCAGTAGTATAGTTGACGGGTTTAGCAATCAGCCCCAGCATTTT.